The 8 T cell receptor beta chains below were found in one sample sequenced in a study of control samples from healthy donors and cancer patients. Assay used: immunoSEQ multiplex PCR; TCRdb lists only in-frame clones, some missing. Here the sample spans about 150,000 clones, 90% to 95% being singletons. Sequences were obtained from blood. These receptors were taken from a man aged 35 to 55 in good health.

The genes are TRBV6-2 or TRBV6-3 and TRBJ1-2; D is unresolved. V gave up 2 bases and J gave up 4 bases, with 11 bases separating them. This CDR3 has 14 residues. Germline V gene data show CDR1 as MNHEY and CDR2 as SVGEGT. The CDR3 sequence is CASSYAGPRYGYTF. The CDR3 nucleotides read TGTGCCAGCAGTTACGCCGGGCCCCGCTATGGCTACACCTTC.

This chain links TRBV5-6 with TRBJ2-2, with D hard to call. Trimming shortened V by 4 bases and J by 6 bases, and 22 bases separated the two germline ends. CDR1 is SGHDT, CDR2 YYEEEE, per germline. The CDR3 consists of 17 residues. CDR3 nucleotide sequence: TGTGCCAGCAGCCCTTGGATGTTCATTGACCCCGCCGGGGAGCTGTTTTTT. Its translation is CASSPWMFIDPAGELFF.

The CDR3 is CASSEAGRANYGYTF. The CDR3 DNA reads as TGTGCCAGCAGTGAAGCAGGGAGGGCGAACTATGGCTACACCTTC. The rearrangement uses TRBV25-1 and TRBJ1-2; tentative D call: TRBD1 (5 bases). This CDR3 has 15 amino acids. The germline V and J ends were trimmed by 2 bases and 2 bases, with 12 bases remaining between them. In germline, CDR1 is MGHDK, CDR2 SYGVNS.

V gene TRBV27 combines with J gene TRBJ1-2, with 7 bases that match TRBD1. After removal of 8 bases from V and 1 base from J, the junction contained 7 bases not matched to a gene. This CDR3 is 14 amino acids long. Germline V lookup: CDR1 MNHEY, CDR2 SMNVEV (reference sequence). For the CDR3, the DNA is TGTGCCAGCCGAGGCAGGGGGATTAACTATGGCTACACCTTC. Protein: CASRGRGINYGYTF.

V and J are TRBV3-1 (or the pseudogene TRBV3-2) and TRBJ1-4, with D uncertain. The CDR3 spans 14 residues. Per the germline V gene, CDR1 is LGHDT and CDR2 is YNNKEL (reference sequence). V dropped 1 base and J dropped 6 bases, with 9 bases sitting between them. In nucleotides, the CDR3 is TGTGCCAGCAGCCAAGGTTTTACGGATGAAAAACTGTTTTTT. Residues: CASSQGFTDEKLFF.

The chain employs TRBV5-1 and TRBJ2-3; the D gene is possibly TRBD2 (5 bases). Germline V lookup: CDR1 SGHRS, CDR2 YFSETQ. The CDR3 covers 17 residues. The V end was cut by 3 bases, the J end by 1 base, with 18 bases between. The CDR3 sequence: CASSWWSEGLGTDTQYF. The CDR3 nucleotides read TGCGCCAGCAGCTGGTGGTCCGAGGGCCTGGGCACAGATACGCAGTATTTT.

The chain combines TRBV7-2 with TRBJ2-1; weak D call: TRBD1 (5 bases). This CDR3 comprises 15 residues. Germline V gene lookup returns CDR1 SGHTA and CDR2 FQGNSA. V lost 6 bases, J lost 5 bases, and 17 bases lay in between. The CDR3 loop is CASRLSVGANNEQFF. The CDR3 DNA sequence: TGTGCCAGCAGACTTAGTGTAGGGGCGAACAATGAGCAGTTCTTC.

The genes are TRBV28 and TRBJ1-6; D is perhaps TRBD1 (5 bases). Germline V lookup: CDR1 MDHEN, CDR2 SYDVKM. This CDR3 is 17 amino acids long. The V end lost 4 bases, the J end lost 7 bases, and 20 bases lay between the germline ends. The DNA for the CDR3 is TGTGCCAGCAGTTCCTATGCCGTTCGGGCAGGGAATTCACCCCTCCACTTT. The encoded protein is CASSSYAVRAGNSPLHF.